The present entry profiles one T cell receptor beta chain with its context. Its cognate antigen is unknown. At deep level, the assay was performed. The genomic DNA of each subset was split evenly across several immunoSEQ plates. Profiling relied on immunoSEQ multiplex PCR, and the TCRdb table lists in-frame clones only, not all of them. In the table there are fewer than 1 million clones, 96% of which are singletons. The ends lost 6 bases at V and 2 bases at J; junction bases unmatched: 1. Germline CDR1 is MDHEN and CDR2 is SYDVKM. The CDR3 contains 12 residues. The sample belongs to a study of shared clonotypes between healthy human individuals. Terminally differentiated effector memory CD45RA+ cells were left out of the naive CD8 fraction, which was CD45RO-negative and positively selected for CCR7. General study points: Tissues were not sampled, only blood, and their repertoires likely differ. Across several donors, naive CD4 shared roughly 5.1%, naive CD8 3% to 3.5%, memory CD4 roughly 2.4%, memory CD8 0.4%.

Material: naive CD8+ T cells sorted from blood. The chain uses TRBV28 and TRBJ2-7; 7 bases are shared with TRBD2. This receptor was identified in a man aged 25-45 years in good health. CDR3 protein: CASRGTTYEQYF. The CDR3 DNA reads as TGTGCCAGCAGGGGGACTACCTACGAGCAGTACTTC.